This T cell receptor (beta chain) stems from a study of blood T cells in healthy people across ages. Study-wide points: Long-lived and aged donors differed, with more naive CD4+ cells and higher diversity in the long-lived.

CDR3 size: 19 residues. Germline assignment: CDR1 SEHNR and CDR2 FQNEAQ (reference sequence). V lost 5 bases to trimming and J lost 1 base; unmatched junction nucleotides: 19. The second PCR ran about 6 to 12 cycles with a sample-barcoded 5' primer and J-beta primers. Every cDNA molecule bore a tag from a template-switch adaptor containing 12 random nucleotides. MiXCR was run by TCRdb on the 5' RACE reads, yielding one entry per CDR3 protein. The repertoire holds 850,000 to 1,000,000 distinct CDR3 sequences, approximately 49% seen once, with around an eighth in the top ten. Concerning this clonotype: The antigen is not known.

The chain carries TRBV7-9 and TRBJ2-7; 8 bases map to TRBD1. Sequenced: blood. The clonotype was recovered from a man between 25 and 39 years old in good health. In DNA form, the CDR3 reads TGTGCCAGCAGCCCTTCGGGACAGGTGGCACCCGACGCTTCCTACGAGCAGTACTTC. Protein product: CASSPSGQVAPDASYEQYF.